The subject of this entry is one TCR beta chain. The sample comes from a study of cytomegalovirus exposure and HLA in healthy donors. Deletions cut 4 bases from V and 5 bases from J, with 12 bases between. This CDR3 is 13 amino acids long. CDR1 and CDR2 (germline): SGHNT, YYREEE (reference sequence). With 60 Vbeta and 13 Jbeta primers, the PCR was carried out. The table came from immunoSEQ multiplex PCR; TCRdb's copy has only in-frame clones and leaves some out. The repertoire includes under 200,000 clones, approximately 77% of them detected once, and 7% to 9% sits in the top ten. The sequenced material came from PBMCs. The chain joins TRBV5-4 to TRBJ1-1; no clear D. The TCR comes from a male donor in good health and CMV-seropositive. CDR3: CASSPEGRTEAFF. CDR3 in DNA: TGTGCCAGCAGCCCGGAGGGTCGAACTGAAGCTTTCTTT.